This is a list of T cell receptor beta chains from one sample in a study of response to subunit inactivated influenza vaccine. Each CDR3 protein gets one entry after TCRdb re-called the RT-PCR reads with MiXCR. This sample has 590,000 or so distinct CDR3 sequences, with about 15% found just once. The sample in question was PBMCs from blood, obtained 14 days before vaccination. These receptors were obtained from a man aged 45-65 years who received an inactivated influenza vaccine. Each CDR3 is given with its conserved first and last residue. Fields, in order: V gene, clone size, D gene, J gene, CDR3 DNA, CDR3 protein. A D gene is named only where the DNA matches it firmly. Size is omitted from some rows. Given values are once, few, many or a class for expanded clones.

>TRBV12-3/TRBV12-4|many|TRBD1|TRBJ2-2
TGTGCCAGCAGTCTCAGACAGGGGACTAACACCGGGGAGCTGTTTTTT
CASSLRQGTNTGELFF
>TRBV29-1|few|.|TRBJ2-1
TGCAGCGTTGAAGATCTTGCGACAGTCGACTACAATGAGCAGTTCTTC
CSVEDLATVDYNEQFF
>TRBV28|.|TRBD2|TRBJ2-7
TGTGCCAGCAGTCAGCGGGGGGGGAGGGAGCAGTACTTC
CASSQRGGREQYF
>TRBV20-1|few|.|TRBJ1-1
TGCAGTGCTAGAAGTAGGCGGCACACTGAAGCTTTCTTT
CSARSRRHTEAFF
>TRBV7-9|many|TRBD2|TRBJ2-1
TGTGCCAGCAGAAGGGCCGGGACTAGCGTCAGTGAGCAGTTCTTC
CASRRAGTSVSEQFF
>TRBV9|.|.|TRBJ2-2
TGTGCCAGCAGCGTAGAGGGGGTCCTACCCGGGGAGCTGTTTTTT
CASSVEGVLPGELFF
>TRBV10-3|.|.|TRBJ2-5
TGTGCCATCAGTGCGGCCAGCAGGGACCAAGAGACCCAGTACTTC
CAISAASRDQETQYF
>TRBV5-1|few|TRBD2|TRBJ2-3
TGCGCCAGCAGCCCCAATCCGACCGGGACTAGATACACAGATACGCAGTATTTT
CASSPNPTGTRYTDTQYF
>TRBV7-6|few|TRBD2|TRBJ2-3
TGTGCCAGCAGCATTGGACTAGCGGTCACAGATACGCAGTATTTT
CASSIGLAVTDTQYF
>TRBV11-2|many|.|TRBJ1-4
TGTGCCAGCAGCTTAGGGGGACGGGAAAAACTGTTTTTT
CASSLGGREKLFF
>TRBV12-3/TRBV12-4|few|.|TRBJ1-5
TGTGCCAGCAGCCCGTTCCCCCAACCCCAGCATTTT
CASSPFPQPQHF
>TRBV20-1|.|.|TRBJ2-1
TGCAGTGCCACCGCCGGGGGAGGCCGGTTTGGTGAGCAGTTCTTC
CSATAGGGRFGEQFF
>TRBV5-1|.|.|TRBJ2-2
TGCGCCAGCAAGGAGGGGCGCACCGGGGAGCTGTTTTTT
CASKEGRTGELFF
>TRBV20-1|.|TRBD2|TRBJ2-1
TGCAGTGCTAGATTTCGACTAGCGGGCTACAATGAGCAGTTCTTC
CSARFRLAGYNEQFF
>TRBV7-2|.|TRBD2|TRBJ2-1
TGTGCCAGCAGCTTAAGGTCTCGACTAGCGGTGAACAATGAGCAGTTCTTC
CASSLRSRLAVNNEQFF
>TRBV10-3|.|.|TRBJ2-2
TGTGCCATCAGGGGGGCAACAGGGATGGGTAAAACCGGGGAGCTGTTTTTT
CAIRGATGMGKTGELFF
>TRBV25-1|many|.|TRBJ2-1
TGTGCCAGCAGTGGGACCAGGGGACCGAAGGATGAGCAGTTCTTC
CASSGTRGPKDEQFF
>TRBV12-3/TRBV12-4|few|.|TRBJ2-4
TGTGCCAGCAGCGCAGGGTCACGGCTCCAAAACATTCAGTACTTC
CASSAGSRLQNIQYF
>TRBV18|.|.|TRBJ2-5
TGTGCCAGCTCACCAGAACAGGCCCAAGAGACCCAGTACTTC
CASSPEQAQETQYF
>TRBV12-3/TRBV12-4|.|.|TRBJ2-3
TGTGCCAGCACCCAAATCACAGATACGCAGTATTTT
CASTQITDTQYF
>TRBV5-6|.|.|TRBJ1-2
TGTGCCAGCAGCTTGGGGGGCTCCTTCGGCTATGGCTACACCTTC
CASSLGGSFGYGYTF
>TRBV7-9|.|.|TRBJ1-5
TGTGCCAGGAGCTTTGGCGGGGCTCAGCCCCAGCATTTT
CARSFGGAQPQHF
>TRBV5-1|few|TRBD2|TRBJ2-1
TGCGCCAGCAGCTCAAATAGCGGGAGGGCCGGAAATGAGCAGTTCTTC
CASSSNSGRAGNEQFF
>TRBV10-2|.|TRBD1|TRBJ1-5
TGCGCCAGCAGTGAGGCCGGGACAGCTCGCCAGCCCCAGCATTTT
CASSEAGTARQPQHF
>TRBV5-6|many|TRBD2|TRBJ2-1
TGTGCCAGCAGCACCGGGACTAGCGGATACAATGAGCAGTTCTTC
CASSTGTSGYNEQFF
>TRBV6-1|.|.|TRBJ2-2
TGTGCCAGCAGTGATGACTTTAGCTCCGGGGAGCTGTTTTTT
CASSDDFSSGELFF
>TRBV4-3|.|.|TRBJ2-7
TGCGCCAGCAGCCAAGATGTTATAGTATACGAGCAGTACTTC
CASSQDVIVYEQYF
>TRBV11-3|.|.|TRBJ2-3
TGTGCCAGCAGCAGAGGGGACTCCTACACAGATACGCAGTATTTT
CASSRGDSYTDTQYF
>TRBV24-1|.|.|TRBJ2-1
TGTGCCACCAGTTTCATGGGCAATGAGCAGTTCTTC
CATSFMGNEQFF
>TRBV20-1|.|TRBD1|TRBJ2-1
TGCAGTGCTAGCACTGCTGGGACAGGGCCGAGCTCCTACAATGAGCAGTTCTTC
CSASTAGTGPSSYNEQFF
>TRBV27|.|TRBD1|TRBJ2-3
TGTGCCAGCAGTCCGCGGGACAGGACTAGCACAGATACGCAGTATTTT
CASSPRDRTSTDTQYF
>TRBV5-1|many|TRBD2|TRBJ2-1
TGCGCCAGCAGCTTACTAGCGGGAGTTGAGCAGTTCTTC
CASSLLAGVEQFF
>TRBV5-1|.|.|TRBJ2-1
TGCGCCAGCAGCTTTAATCCGGGACGTAACAATGAGCAGTTCTTC
CASSFNPGRNNEQFF
>TRBV2|.|TRBD1|TRBJ2-1
TGTGCCAGCAGCCGTCCCGGGACAGGGGTCAATGAGCAGTTCTTC
CASSRPGTGVNEQFF
>TRBV27|few|TRBD2|TRBJ2-3
TGTGCCAGCAGTTCCAGGACTAGATCAGATACGCAGTATTTT
CASSSRTRSDTQYF
>TRBV27|.|TRBD1|TRBJ1-5
TGTGCCAGCAGATTACAGGGGATTTCGTTTCAGCCCCAGCATTTT
CASRLQGISFQPQHF
>TRBV7-2|.|.|TRBJ2-7
TGTGCCAGCAGCTCAGGCGGAGTTTATGGCTACGAGCAGTACTTC
CASSSGGVYGYEQYF
>TRBV9|.|TRBD2|TRBJ2-3
TGTGCCAGCAGCGTAAGGAGCGGGAGCCTCACAGATACGCAGTATTTT
CASSVRSGSLTDTQYF
>TRBV7-2|.|.|TRBJ2-1
TGTGCCAGCAGCTGGCGAGAGGAGCAGTTCTTC
CASSWREEQFF
>TRBV7-9|few|.|TRBJ2-1
TGTGCCAGCAGCTCCGATGTGGCCAGGAATGAGCAGTTCTTC
CASSSDVARNEQFF
>TRBV2|few|TRBD1|TRBJ1-6
TGTGCCAGCAGGGACAGGAGCTCCTATAATTCACCCCTCCACTTT
CASRDRSSYNSPLHF
>TRBV12-5|few|.|TRBJ2-1
TGTGCTAGTGGTTTCTCCCCAGGCTATGAGCAGTTCTTC
CASGFSPGYEQFF
>TRBV28|many|.|TRBJ2-3
TGTGCCAGCAGTTTCACAGGGATGTCAGATACGCAGTATTTT
CASSFTGMSDTQYF
>TRBV5-1|.|.|TRBJ1-6
TGCGCCAGCAGCTTAGACGGGGCTGGGATTTCACCCCTCCACTTT
CASSLDGAGISPLHF
>TRBV4-3|.|.|TRBJ2-1
TGCGCCAGCAGCCTCCTGGAGGGGGCGCTGATGGAAAATGAGCAGTTCTTC
CASSLLEGALMENEQFF
>TRBV13|many|TRBD2|TRBJ2-1
TGTGCCAGCAGCTCACGTGCTAGCGGCTCGAGATACAATGAGCAGTTCTTC
CASSSRASGSRYNEQFF
>TRBV20-1|few|.|TRBJ1-1
TGCAGTGCTAGAGGTCGAGGCCTTACTATGAACACTGAAGCTTTCTTT
CSARGRGLTMNTEAFF
>TRBV6-5|.|.|TRBJ2-7
TGTGCCAGCAGTTCGTCCTTTTGGGGCGAGCAGTACTTC
CASSSSFWGEQYF
>TRBV5-5|.|TRBD1|TRBJ2-6
TGTGCCAGCAGCATGACAGGGGGCGCCGCTGGGGCCAACGTCCTGACTTTC
CASSMTGGAAGANVLTF
>TRBV6-5|.|TRBD2|TRBJ2-2
TGTGCCAGCAGTTACGGGAATAGCGGGAGGCATACCGGGGAGCTGTTTTTT
CASSYGNSGRHTGELFF